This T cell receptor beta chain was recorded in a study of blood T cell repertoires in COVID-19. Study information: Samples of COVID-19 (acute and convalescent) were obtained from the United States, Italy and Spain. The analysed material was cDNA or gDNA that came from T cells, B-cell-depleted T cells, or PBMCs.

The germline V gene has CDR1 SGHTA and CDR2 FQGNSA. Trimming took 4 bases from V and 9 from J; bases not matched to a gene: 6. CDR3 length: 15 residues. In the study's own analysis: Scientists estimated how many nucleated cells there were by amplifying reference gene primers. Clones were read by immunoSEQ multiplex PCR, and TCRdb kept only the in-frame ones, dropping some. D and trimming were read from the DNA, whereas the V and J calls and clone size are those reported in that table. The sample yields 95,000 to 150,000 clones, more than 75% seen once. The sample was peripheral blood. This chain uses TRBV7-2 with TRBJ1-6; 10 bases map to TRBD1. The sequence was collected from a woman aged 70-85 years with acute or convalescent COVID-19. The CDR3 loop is CASSWRQGASSPLHF. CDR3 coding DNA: TGTGCCAGCAGCTGGAGACAGGGGGCGAGTTCACCCCTCCACTTT.